These 16 T cell receptor beta chains were sequenced from one sample in a study of regulatory T cells in long-lasting Graves disease. Library construction for TCR beta used iRepertoire HTBI primers and Arm-PCR of CDR3 regions. MiXCR was run by TCRdb on the multiplex PCR reads, yielding one entry per CDR3 protein. This sample has some 280,000 distinct CDR3 sequences, with 22% found just once. Time point reported: persistent/refractory GD, antithyroid drugs over 5 years with positive TRAb. TCR sequences were obtained from RNA taken from PBMCs. The sequencing here drew on peripheral blood mononuclear cells (PBMCs), taken when the disease was refractory, from a patient treated with antithyroid drugs. The origin of the receptors is a female donor with Graves disease.

This clonotype was recorded many times. J is TRBJ2-7 and V is TRBV28; no definite D call. Trimming cost V 3 bases and J 4 bases, with 10 bases left between them. This CDR3 is 13 amino acids long. From germline, CDR1 is MDHEN and CDR2 SYDVKM. CDR3 amino acids: CASSFGWGYEQYF. CDR3 DNA: TGTGCCAGCAGTTTCGGTTGGGGATACGAGCAGTACTTC.

The table lists this clonotype with many counts. The J gene is TRBJ2-7, the V gene TRBV7-2; D may match TRBD1 or TRBD2 (6 bases each). The germline V gene encodes CDR1 SGHTA and CDR2 FQGNSA. Trimming took off 3 bases at V and 6 bases at J, with 12 bases between the two ends. This CDR3 is built from 13 residues. The DNA for the CDR3 is TGTGCCAGCAGCTTCTACGGAGGGGGCGAGCAGTACTTC. Translation gives CASSFYGGGEQYF.

The rearrangement uses TRBV5-4 and TRBJ1-2; D ambiguous. The CDR3 spans 14 residues. Germline CDR1 SGHNT, CDR2 YYREEE (reference sequence). V gave up 1 base and J gave up 2 bases, with 9 bases separating them. The DNA of the CDR3 is TGTGCCAGCAGCTTGCACAGACAAAACTATGGCTACACCTTC. Translated: CASSLHRQNYGYTF.

This clonotype was counted at least ten times. The gene calls are TRBV7-9 and TRBJ2-7; 8 bases are a match to TRBD2. Per germline, CDR1 SEHNR and CDR2 FQNEAQ (reference sequence). The length of the CDR3 is 18 residues. Trimming cost V 3 bases and J 1 base; bases outside gene matches: 14. The DNA of the CDR3 is TGTGCCAGCAGCTTCCCTCTGGCGGGAGGTTTGGAGTCCTACGAGCAGTACTTC. It specifies CASSFPLAGGLESYEQYF.

V usage is TRBV9 and J usage is TRBJ1-5; D might be TRBD1 (6 bases). The germline V gene encodes CDR1 SGDLS and CDR2 YYNGEE. V was shortened by 6 bases and J by 1 base, with 23 bases between the two germline ends. This CDR3 region has 18 residues. The CDR3, as DNA: TGTGCCAGCAACACCCGGGACATACGACTCCCAAGCAATCAGCCCCAGCATTTT. Its translation is CASNTRDIRLPSNQPQHF.

This clonotype was recorded a few times. The rearrangement joins TRBV28 to TRBJ1-5; D gene ambiguous. Germline V CDR1 and CDR2: MDHEN, SYDVKM. V lost 8 bases and J lost 0, with 11 bases in between. CDR3 length: 14 residues. CDR3 in amino acids: CASSRQYSNQPQHF. The CDR3 DNA sequence: TGTGCCAGCTCTCGGCAGTATAGCAATCAGCCCCAGCATTTT.

The table lists this clonotype with many counts. The genes are TRBV4-1 and TRBJ2-7; TRBD2 is a possible D gene (6 bases). CDR1 MGHRA and CDR2 YSYEKL come from the germline V gene. There are 19 residues in the CDR3. V was cut by 0 bases and J by 0 bases, with 21 bases left in between. This chain's CDR3 is CASSQEPTSPFSSSYEQYF. CDR3 DNA: TGCGCCAGCAGCCAAGAGCCGACTAGTCCCTTTTCTAGCTCCTACGAGCAGTACTTC.

Comments on this clonotype: A single base separates this from a much larger clone, so it may be a read error. V gene TRBV6-1 combines with J gene TRBJ1-1; tentative D call: TRBD1 (5 bases). CDR3 size: 15 residues. Germline CDR1 MNHNS, CDR2 SASEGT. CDR3 sequence (DNA): TGTGCCAGCAGCTCCGGAGGGGCAGGGAACACTGAAACTTTCTTT. It specifies CASSSGGAGNTETFF.

The sample holds many counts of this clonotype. V usage is TRBV7-8 and J usage is TRBJ2-5; D call uncertain. V lost 2 bases and J lost 5, with 15 bases in between. The CDR3 sequence is 15 residues long. Germline lookup yields CDR1 SGHVS and CDR2 FQNEAQ. For the CDR3, the DNA is TGTGCCAGCAGCTTAACCCCCGGCCAAGGGGAGACCCAGTACTTC. Amino acid sequence: CASSLTPGQGETQYF.

This clonotype was counted at least ten times. The chain combines TRBV28 with TRBJ1-1, with D uncertain. Per the germline V gene, CDR1 is MDHEN and CDR2 is SYDVKM. The CDR3 extends over 13 amino acids. V shed 5 bases and J shed 10 bases, with 17 bases lying between them. In DNA form, the CDR3 reads TGTGCCAGCAGTCTACCGACCGATTCGGCAGCTTTCTTT. Translating gives CASSLPTDSAAFF.

At least ten counts were recorded for this clonotype. This chain connects TRBV7-9 to TRBJ1-5; no definite D call. V was cut by 5 bases and J by 6 bases, with 8 bases left in between. The germline V gene has CDR1 SEHNR and CDR2 FQNEAQ (reference sequence). The CDR3 length is 12 residues. CDR3 amino acids: CASSQEGQPQHF. CDR3 bases: TGTGCCAGCAGCCAAGAGGGTCAGCCCCAGCATTTT.

The chain recombines TRBV6-2 or TRBV6-3 with TRBJ1-1, with 8 bases aligning to TRBD1. Germline assignment: CDR1 MNHEY and CDR2 SVGEGT. With V trimmed by 6 bases and J by 0 bases, 12 bases remained unmatched. This CDR3 has 17 residues. CDR3 DNA: TGTGCCAGCAGAAAGGACAGGGACTTCTACATGAACACTGAAGCTTTCTTT. It yields the protein CASRKDRDFYMNTEAFF.

The V and J genes are TRBV30 and TRBJ2-7; D may be TRBD1 (5 bases). This CDR3 is built from 15 residues. CDR1 and CDR2 (germline): GTSNPN, SVGIG (reference sequence). Trimming removed 0 bases from V and 5 bases from J, with 17 bases in between. The CDR3 DNA is TGTGCCTGGAGTGTCGGATCGTGGCAGGGCGACGAGCAGTACTTC. Translating it yields CAWSVGSWQGDEQYF.

There are a few counts of this clonotype. The chain uses TRBV3-1 and TRBJ2-2; D could derive from TRBD1 or TRBD2 (5 bases each). Germline V CDR1 and CDR2: LGHDT, YNNKEL (reference sequence). The CDR3 spans 15 residues. V was shortened by 4 bases and J by 8 bases, with 17 bases between the two germline ends. The CDR3 nucleotides are TGTGCCAGCAGCCTAAGAAGAGGGGTATCTGGGGAGCTGTTTTTT. As protein: CASSLRRGVSGELFF.

This chain links TRBV27 with TRBJ2-7; either TRBD1 or TRBD2 may supply D (7 bases each). The V gene lost 6 bases and the J gene lost 4 bases, with 16 bases spanning the gap. The CDR3 spans 14 residues. CDR1 MNHEY and CDR2 SMNVEV come from the germline V gene (reference sequence). The CDR3 DNA reads as TGTGCCAGCAGAGGGGGCGGGAGCATTTACGAGCAGTACTTC. Protein sequence: CASRGGGSIYEQYF.

This clonotype was recorded at least ten times. V usage is TRBV2 and J usage is TRBJ1-2; D is ambiguous. Germline CDR1 SNHLY, CDR2 FYNNEI. Trimming cost V 7 bases and J 5 bases, with 8 bases left between them. This CDR3 region has 11 residues. The CDR3 loop is CASTAQYGYTF. The DNA for the CDR3 is TGTGCCAGCACAGCACAATATGGCTACACCTTC.